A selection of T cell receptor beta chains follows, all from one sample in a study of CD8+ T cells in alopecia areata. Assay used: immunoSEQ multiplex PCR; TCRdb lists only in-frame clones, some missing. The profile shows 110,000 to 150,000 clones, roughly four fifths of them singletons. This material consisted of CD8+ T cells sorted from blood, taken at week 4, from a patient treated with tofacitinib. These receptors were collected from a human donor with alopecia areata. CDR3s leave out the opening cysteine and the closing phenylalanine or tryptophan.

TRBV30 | AWSVRTGEETQY
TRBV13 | ASSPGIDTEAF
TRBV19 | ASSPGLGVYEQY
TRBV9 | ASSLRGGTHEQF
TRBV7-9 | ASSLVTGASSYNEQF
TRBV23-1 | ASSHPCSKYGKLF
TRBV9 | ASSVGVGGYEQY
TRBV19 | ASTQDSGYQPQH
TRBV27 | ASSSLSGGAVETQY
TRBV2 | ASSEEGMNTEAF
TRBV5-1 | ASSAAGGYNEQF
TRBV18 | ASSQSGGAYQSSYNEQF
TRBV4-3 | ASSHRSGTGANEQF
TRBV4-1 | ASSPGLAGPEQY
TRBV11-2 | ASMTGPVSSYNEQF
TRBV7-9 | ASSLKQGSEQY
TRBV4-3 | ASSSWSSAGEQY
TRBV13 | ASSLGHGDEQF
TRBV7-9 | ASSKGQGNEQY
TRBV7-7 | ASSLSGGAPDNEQF
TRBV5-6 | ASSLAVAEQF
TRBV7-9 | ASSFTGELF
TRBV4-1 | ASSQFEQGGYEQY
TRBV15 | ATSRDPGQGRTDTQY
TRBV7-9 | ASSLGQGNNQPQH
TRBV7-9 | ASSLSGLGRNQPQH
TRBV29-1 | SVDLSLGTGVYNEQF
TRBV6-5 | ASRRQGISYNEQF
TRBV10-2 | ASRERQANEKLF
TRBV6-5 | ASSFSTGHTGELF
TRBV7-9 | ASSKRSVGETQY
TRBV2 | ASTAGGYNEQF
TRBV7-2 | ASSFGGGASGANVLT
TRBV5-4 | ASSLFPGYNEQF
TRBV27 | ASSVRVAGANVLT
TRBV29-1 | SVDGLAGTSYEQY
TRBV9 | ASSVWEAGGPGGDTQY
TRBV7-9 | ASSLYGEGRGNTIY
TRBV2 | ASSPGTGSYNEQF
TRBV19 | ASSPRDRGAYEQY
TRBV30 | AWSAGGASTDTQY
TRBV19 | ASNPGTGSYEQY
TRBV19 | ASSTSRYNEQF
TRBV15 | ATSRGQGPGNTIY
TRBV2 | ASIHRDSRVTDTQY
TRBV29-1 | SGIQGLELF
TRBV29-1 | SVEPGVSDEQF
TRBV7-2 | ASSYSVQIQETQY
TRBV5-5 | ASSSPSTGEQETQY
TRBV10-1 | ASSDGGELF